A selection of T cell receptor beta chains follows, all from one sample in a study of shared clonotypes between healthy human individuals. Sequencing used immunoSEQ multiplex PCR; TCRdb keeps in-frame clones, though not all of them. The profile shows about 980,000 clones, over 60% of them singletons. The sample taken for sequencing was memory CD4+ T cells sorted from blood. Receptors originate from a man younger than 35 in good health. Each CDR3 is given with its conserved first and last residue. The D gene is left open where the match is weak. For some rows the clone size is stated as once, few or many, or as a class when expanded; others skip it.

D gene,clone size,V gene,J gene,CDR3 DNA,CDR3 protein
.,.,TRBV30,TRBJ1-5,TGTGCCTGGGCGAGGGCAGGCAATCAGCCCCAGCATTTT,CAWARAGNQPQHF
.,.,TRBV29-1,TRBJ2-3,TGCAGCGTTGTGCCAGGGTCGTCAGATACGCAGTATTTT,CSVVPGSSDTQYF
.,.,TRBV19,TRBJ1-2,TGTGCCAGCAGACAGAACTTCCACACCTTC,CASRQNFHTF
.,.,TRBV11-1,TRBJ1-5,TGTGCCAGCCGCCGAGGGTCTAGCAATCAGCCCCAGCATTTT,CASRRGSSNQPQHF
.,.,TRBV7-2,TRBJ1-1,TGTGCCAGCAGCTTAGTAGAGGGAATGGCTTTCTTT,CASSLVEGMAFF
.,.,TRBV19,TRBJ2-7,TGTGCCAGTAGTATGGTTCGGGCCACCTCTAGCTACGAGCAGTACTTC,CASSMVRATSSYEQYF
.,few,TRBV6-1,TRBJ1-2,TGTGCCAGCAGGACAGTATCTTATGGCTACACCTTC,CASRTVSYGYTF
.,.,TRBV28,TRBJ1-6,TGTGCCAGCAGTTCCCAGGGGACCCCCTCCTATAATTCACCCCTCCACTTT,CASSSQGTPSYNSPLHF
TRBD2,.,TRBV6-4,TRBJ2-7,TGTGCCAGCAGTGTCCTAGCGGACCCATCCTACGAGCAGTACTTC,CASSVLADPSYEQYF
TRBD1,.,TRBV4-3,TRBJ2-3,TGCGCCAGCAGCCAACAAGGACAGGGGACAGATACGCAGTATTTT,CASSQQGQGTDTQYF
.,many,TRBV7-2,TRBJ1-2,TGTGCCAGCAGCTCAGTGCCGGGCCGGACGGGCTACACCTTC,CASSSVPGRTGYTF
.,.,TRBV7-2,TRBJ2-1,TGTGCCAGCAGCTTAGGGGGGAGCCACAATGAGCAGTTCTTC,CASSLGGSHNEQFF
TRBD2,.,TRBV5-4,TRBJ2-5,TGTGCCAGCAGCCAGCCGGGACTACAAGAGACCCAGTACTTC,CASSQPGLQETQYF
TRBD2,.,TRBV6-1,TRBJ2-1,TGTGCCAGCAGTGGTAGCGGGAGGGCTCACAATGAGCAGTTCTTC,CASSGSGRAHNEQFF
TRBD2,.,TRBV10-3,TRBJ2-7,TGTGCCATCAGACCTAGCGGGTCCACCTACGAGCAGTACTTC,CAIRPSGSTYEQYF
.,.,TRBV9,TRBJ2-2,TGTGCCAGCAGCGTAGGCGCCATTCCGAACACCGGGGAGCTGTTTTTT,CASSVGAIPNTGELFF
.,.,TRBV14,TRBJ2-5,TGTGCCAGCAGTAACGGGGATCTGTACCAAGAGACCCAGTACTTC,CASSNGDLYQETQYF
.,once,TRBV30,TRBJ2-2,TGTGCCTGGAGTCCCCAGGCTAACACCGGGGAGCTGTTTTTT,CAWSPQANTGELFF
.,.,TRBV18,TRBJ2-7,TGTGCCAGCTCACCAGAAAGGGGCCACTCCTACGAGCAGTACTTC,CASSPERGHSYEQYF
.,.,TRBV6-5,TRBJ2-7,TGTGCCAGCTCGACGGGGCCCCTCTACGAGCAGTACTTC,CASSTGPLYEQYF
.,once,TRBV4-3,TRBJ1-1,TGCGCCAGCAGCCAAGTAGTAGGGAAAACCAGAGATGGAGCTTTCTTT,CASSQVVGKTRDGAFF
TRBD2,.,TRBV11-3,TRBJ2-1,TGTGCCAGCAGCTTAACCGGACTAGGCAATGAGCAGTTCTTC,CASSLTGLGNEQFF
.,.,TRBV6-1,TRBJ2-2,TGTGCCAGCAGTCCCTTTATCGGGGAGCTGTTTTTT,CASSPFIGELFF
TRBD2,.,TRBV5-1,TRBJ2-5,TGCGCCAGCAGCTTGGGACTAGCGCTGGGGGAGACCCAGTACTTC,CASSLGLALGETQYF
.,.,TRBV6-6,TRBJ1-6,TGTGCCAGCAGTTACTCTCAGAGAGACAATTCACCCCTCCACTTT,CASSYSQRDNSPLHF
.,many,TRBV6-6,TRBJ2-3,TGTGCCAGCAGCCCAGCGGGCCTGGACCATACGCAGTATTTT,CASSPAGLDHTQYF
TRBD1,.,TRBV18,TRBJ1-2,TGTGCCAGCTCACCAAATGGCAGGGGACAGGGCTACACCTTC,CASSPNGRGQGYTF
TRBD1,.,TRBV2,TRBJ1-6,TGTGCCAGCAACCCGGGACAGGGCTATGATTCACCCCTCCACTTT,CASNPGQGYDSPLHF
.,.,TRBV7-9,TRBJ2-6,TGTGCCAGCAGCCCACCGGCAGGGTCTGGGGCCAACGTCCTGACTTTC,CASSPPAGSGANVLTF
.,.,TRBV6-1,TRBJ1-3,TGTGCCAGCAGTGGTACATCAGCAGGAAACACCATATATTTT,CASSGTSAGNTIYF
TRBD2,.,TRBV7-9,TRBJ2-3,TGTGCCAGCAGCCCACGGGGCGGACTAGCGGCAGATACGCAGTATTTT,CASSPRGGLAADTQYF
TRBD1,.,TRBV7-9,TRBJ1-3,TGTGCCAGCAGCATGACAGGGGATGGAAACACCATATATTTT,CASSMTGDGNTIYF
TRBD1,few,TRBV4-3,TRBJ2-4,TGCGCCAGCAGCCAAGGCTCAGGGGGCAAAAACATTCAGTACTTC,CASSQGSGGKNIQYF
.,.,TRBV10-2,TRBJ2-3,TGCGCCAGCCGGCAAGGGGAGCTGTTCACAGATACGCAGTATTTT,CASRQGELFTDTQYF
.,.,TRBV12-5,TRBJ2-2,TGTGCTAGTGGTTTGTCCCCCGATCTAGCGACCGGGGAGCTGTTTTTT,CASGLSPDLATGELFF
.,.,TRBV6-1,TRBJ2-7,TGTGCCAGCAACACAGGTGGTGGCGAGCAGTACTTC,CASNTGGGEQYF
TRBD1,few,TRBV5-8,TRBJ1-1,TGTGCCAGCAGCTTGATGACAGGGCGAGCTTTCTTT,CASSLMTGRAFF
.,.,TRBV6-1,TRBJ2-5,TGTGCCAGCAGTGGGACATCTAAAGGGGAGACCCAGTACTTC,CASSGTSKGETQYF
TRBD1,few,TRBV19,TRBJ1-1,TGTGCCAGTAGTTCTCGGACAGGGATTCCTGAAGCTTTCTTT,CASSSRTGIPEAFF
TRBD1,.,TRBV4-1,TRBJ1-2,TGCGCCAGCAGCCCGCGACAGGGAGGGGGCTATGGCTACACCTTC,CASSPRQGGGYGYTF
.,.,TRBV6-1,TRBJ2-3,TGTGCCAGCAGTCCCCGTACAGATACGCAGTATTTT,CASSPRTDTQYF
TRBD2,.,TRBV7-3,TRBJ2-5,TGTGCCAGCAGCGGTAGCGGGGCAGAGACCCAGTACTTC,CASSGSGAETQYF
.,.,TRBV29-1,TRBJ1-1,TGCAGCGTCGCCAGGGGTACGAACACTGAAGCTTTCTTT,CSVARGTNTEAFF
.,.,TRBV6-1,TRBJ1-1,TGTGCCAGCAGGCACCTAACAGGGAACACTGAAGCTTTCTTT,CASRHLTGNTEAFF
.,once,TRBV2,TRBJ2-1,TGTGCCAGCAGTGAGGAAGGTGGGTCCTACAATGAGCAGTTCTTC,CASSEEGGSYNEQFF